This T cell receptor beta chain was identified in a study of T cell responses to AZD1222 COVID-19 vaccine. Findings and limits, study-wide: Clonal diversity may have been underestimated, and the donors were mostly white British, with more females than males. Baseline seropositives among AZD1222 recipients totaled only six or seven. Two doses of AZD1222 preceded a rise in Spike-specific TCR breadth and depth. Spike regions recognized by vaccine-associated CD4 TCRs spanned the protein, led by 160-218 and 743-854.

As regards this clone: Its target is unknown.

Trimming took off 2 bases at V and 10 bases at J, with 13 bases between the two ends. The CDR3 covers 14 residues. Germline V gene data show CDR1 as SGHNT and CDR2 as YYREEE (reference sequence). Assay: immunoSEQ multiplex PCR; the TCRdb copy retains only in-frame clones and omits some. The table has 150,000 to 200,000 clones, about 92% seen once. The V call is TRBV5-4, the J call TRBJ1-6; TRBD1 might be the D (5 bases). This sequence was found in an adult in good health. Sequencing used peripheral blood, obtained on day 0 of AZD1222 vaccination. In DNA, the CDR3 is TGTGCCAGCAGCTTAGACAGTTCGGGGTCACCCCTCCACTTT. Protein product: CASSLDSSGSPLHF. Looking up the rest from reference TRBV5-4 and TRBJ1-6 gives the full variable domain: ETGVTQSPTHLIKTRGQQVTLRCSSQSGHNTVSWYQQALGQGPQFIFQYYREEENGRGNFPPRFSGLQFPNYSSELNVNALELDDSALYLCASSLDSSGSPLHFGNGTRLTVT.